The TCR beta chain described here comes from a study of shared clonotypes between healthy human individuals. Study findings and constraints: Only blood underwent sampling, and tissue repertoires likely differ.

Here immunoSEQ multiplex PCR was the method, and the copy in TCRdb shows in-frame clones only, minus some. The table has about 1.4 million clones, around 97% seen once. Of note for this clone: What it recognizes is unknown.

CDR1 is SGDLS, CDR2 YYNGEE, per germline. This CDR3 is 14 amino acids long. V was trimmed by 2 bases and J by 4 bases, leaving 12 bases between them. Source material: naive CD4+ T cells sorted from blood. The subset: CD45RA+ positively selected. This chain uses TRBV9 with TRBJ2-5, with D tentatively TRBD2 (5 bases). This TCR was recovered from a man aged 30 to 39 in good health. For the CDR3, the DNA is TGTGCCAGCAGCGTTGGACTGGGAGCAGAGACCCAGTACTTC. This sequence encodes CASSVGLGAETQYF.